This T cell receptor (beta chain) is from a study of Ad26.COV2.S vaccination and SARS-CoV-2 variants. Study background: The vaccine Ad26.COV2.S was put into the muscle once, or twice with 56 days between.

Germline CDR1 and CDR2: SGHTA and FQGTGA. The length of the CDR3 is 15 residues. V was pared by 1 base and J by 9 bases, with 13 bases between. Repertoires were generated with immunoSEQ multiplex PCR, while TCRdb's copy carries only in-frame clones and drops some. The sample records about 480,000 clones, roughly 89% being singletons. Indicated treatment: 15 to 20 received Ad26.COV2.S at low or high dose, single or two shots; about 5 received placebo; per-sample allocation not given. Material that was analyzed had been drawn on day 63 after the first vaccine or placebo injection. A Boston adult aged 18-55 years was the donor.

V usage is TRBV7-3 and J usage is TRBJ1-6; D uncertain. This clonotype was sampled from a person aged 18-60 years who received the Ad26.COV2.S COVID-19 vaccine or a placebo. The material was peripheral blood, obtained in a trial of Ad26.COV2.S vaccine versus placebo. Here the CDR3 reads CASSLRGKKISPLHF. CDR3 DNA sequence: TGTGCCAGCAGCTTAAGAGGGAAAAAAATTTCACCCCTCCACTTT.